One and the same sample provided the 2 T cell receptor beta chains below, sequenced in a study of T cell repertoires in cytomegalovirus infection. Using its own MiXCR run on the reads, TCRdb lists one record per CDR3 protein. The sample holds about 83,000 distinct CDR3 sequences, more than 20% seen once. The antigens of these receptors remain unknown. Sequencing was performed on CD8+ T cells from cultured PBMCs, taken from culture after CMV antigen stimulation. These TCRs come from a human donor in good health (CMV status not recorded). Some clones in this sample may be carry-over from other donors' samples.

This clonotype was recorded a few times. The chain joins TRBV6-2 or TRBV6-3 to TRBJ2-7; D gene unclear. The germline V gene encodes CDR1 MNHEY and CDR2 SVGEGT. The CDR3 has 17 amino acids. V lost 3 bases and J 0 bases, leaving 18 bases between the germline ends. CDR3 in amino acids: CASSYPARTPSSYEQYF. In DNA, the CDR3 is TGTGCCAGCAGTTATCCCGCTAGGACCCCGAGCTCCTACGAGCAGTACTTC.

The chain carries TRBV19 and TRBJ2-5; 7 positions agree with TRBD2. J gave up 4 bases and V 3 bases, and 8 bases lay outside the gene matches. The CDR3 runs to 15 residues. The V gene's germline CDR1 is LNHDA and CDR2 SQIVND (reference sequence). The CDR3 region has the DNA TGTGCCAGTAGTATTAGACTAGCTGGAGGAGAGACCCAGTACTTC. Translated: CASSIRLAGGETQYF.